This TCR beta chain was sequenced in a study of shared clonotypes between healthy human individuals (dated by TCRdb to about 2020). Broadly, across the study: A few men and a couple of women, aged 18 to 49 years, made up the cohort. Per donor, three plates each were used for CD4 naive and CD4 memory, two for CD8 naive, and one for CD8 memory. Blood TCR repertoires of five healthy adults were deeply sequenced to estimate repertoire size and the extent of clonotype sharing between individuals. To increase sequencing depth and limit assay-specific biases, TCR repertoire library preparation and sequencing were carried out by different laboratories using diverse techniques. Between about 0.9 and 10 billion PBMCs per donor were obtained by leukapheresis. The full study reports these points: Based on pairwise subsampling, the degree of clonotype sharing among donors was expected to be affected by sequencing depth. Incomplete sequencing was indicated by rarefaction of sorted-subset datasets, despite the large sequencing depth. Only blood was sampled, and tissue TCR repertoires likely differ from those in blood. The small number of donors limited the genetic and exposure-history diversity represented. Compared with non-shared clonotypes, the clonotypes found in all four sorted-subset donors had higher generation probabilities. Across a few donors, roughly 5.1% of naive CD4, around 3.5% of naive CD8, roughly 2.2% of memory CD4, and approximately 0.4% of memory CD8 clonotypes were shared. Naive subsets generally had larger estimated clonotype richness than memory subsets did.

Points on this clone: Its cognate antigen has yet to be identified. No base-level quality is on record; no much larger clone is a single base apart.

The CDR3 goes from the cysteine to the phenylalanine over 13 residues. Only CDR3 DNA is held: 39 bases, read in frame from base 1. CDR1 LNHDA and CDR2 SQIVND are derived from the germline V gene (reference sequence). The V end gives up 10 bases and the J end 5 bases, leaving 11 bases in the junction not matched to a gene. Healthy HIV-negative adults with no recently reported acute infections or vaccinations were included as donors. All donors were Caucasian adults living in Nashville, Tennessee, USA. CD4+ T cells were enriched through magnetic negative selection, after which naive cells were positively selected on CD45RA and the remaining negative fraction served as the memory subset. Blood was obtained by leukapheresis, after which PBMCs were separated by Ficoll-Histopaque density gradient centrifugation and cryopreserved in liquid nitrogen vapor phase. Analytical flow cytometry was used to check the purity and quantity of each magnetically sorted T cell population. Genomic DNA was isolated from every sorted fraction and measured by UV absorbance on a Nanodrop 2000c.

Using the deep immunoSEQ assay, TCR CDR3 regions were amplified from genomic DNA by multiplex PCR. Extracted genomic DNA from each cell subset was distributed evenly across all wells of several immunoSEQ 96-well plates, and each plate was treated as a replicate. For sorted subsets, each replicate PCR was loaded with 200 ng genomic DNA, equivalent to about 30,000 T cell genomes. Purified libraries were quantified with a Qubit 3.0 fluorometer, sized on a Bioanalyzer 2100, and re-quantified with the KAPA Library Quantification kit. A separate single-read 150-cycle Illumina NextSeq 550 flow cell was used to sequence each immunoSEQ 96-well plate. In the paper's pipeline: Because the immunoSEQ output included only junctional sequences and no quality scores, the filtering could not be the same as the filtering used for full-length reads. To assign V/J genes and CDR3, sequences were annotated against IMGT germline references using PyIR, a Python wrapper for IgBLAST v1.9. Reads were removed for weak V/J assignments (E-value above 1e-6), missing CDR3, stop codons, out-of-frame junctions, or ambiguous translated residues. V3J clonotypes were defined as sequences sharing an identical inferred V gene, J gene, and CDR3 amino acid sequence. To compute the percentage overlap between repertoires, the number of shared unique clonotypes was divided by the size of the smaller repertoire. Richness of each repertoire was evaluated using RTK rarefaction, the Chao1 estimator, and Recon v2.1 estimates of unobserved clonotypes. OLGA was used to compute generation probabilities for all TCRbeta clonotypes that the gDNA method yielded from several donors. TCRdb limited this immuneACCESS table to in-frame rearrangements with V and J called. A share of clones is missing; checked studies link under half to unresolved V genes, and the rest is unexplained. V, J and clone size reflect that table, while D and trimming were determined from the DNA. Recorded for this sample are 1.4 million or so clones; about 98.5% of them occurred a single time. Clones ranked in the top ten supply under 0.45% of the sample.

The sample taken for sequencing was naive CD4+ T cells sorted from blood. The cell subset or site tag for this specimen amounts to: CD45RA+ positively selected. The receptor's source is a man aged 30 to 45 in good health. The sequence is built from TRBV19 and TRBJ2-7, with 7 bases aligning to TRBD1. CDR3 region: CATTGDLFHEQYF. At the DNA level, the sequence is TGTGCCACCACAGGGGACCTCTTCCACGAGCAGTACTTC. With the portions outside the CDR3 filled from the reference TRBV19 and TRBJ2-7 genes, the complete variable region becomes DGGITQSPKYLFRKEGQNVTLSCEQNLNHDAMYWYRQDPGQGLRLIYYSQIVNDFQKGDIAEGYSVSREKKESFPLTVTSAQKNPTAFYLCATTGDLFHEQYFGPGTRLTVT.